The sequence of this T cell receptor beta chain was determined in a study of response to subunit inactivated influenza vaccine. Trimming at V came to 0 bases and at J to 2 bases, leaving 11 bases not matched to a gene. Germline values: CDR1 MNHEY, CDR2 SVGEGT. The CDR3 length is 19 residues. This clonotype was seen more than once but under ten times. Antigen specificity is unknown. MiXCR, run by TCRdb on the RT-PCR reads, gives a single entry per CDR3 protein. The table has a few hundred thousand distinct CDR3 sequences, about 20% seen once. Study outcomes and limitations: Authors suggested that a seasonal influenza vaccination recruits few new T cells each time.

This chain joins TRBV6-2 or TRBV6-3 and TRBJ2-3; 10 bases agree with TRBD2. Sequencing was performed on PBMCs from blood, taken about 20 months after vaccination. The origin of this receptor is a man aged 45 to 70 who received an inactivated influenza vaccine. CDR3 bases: TGTGCCAGCAGTTACTCCCTAGCCGCCAGCGGGAGGGTCACAGATACGCAGTATTTT. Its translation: CASSYSLAASGRVTDTQYF.